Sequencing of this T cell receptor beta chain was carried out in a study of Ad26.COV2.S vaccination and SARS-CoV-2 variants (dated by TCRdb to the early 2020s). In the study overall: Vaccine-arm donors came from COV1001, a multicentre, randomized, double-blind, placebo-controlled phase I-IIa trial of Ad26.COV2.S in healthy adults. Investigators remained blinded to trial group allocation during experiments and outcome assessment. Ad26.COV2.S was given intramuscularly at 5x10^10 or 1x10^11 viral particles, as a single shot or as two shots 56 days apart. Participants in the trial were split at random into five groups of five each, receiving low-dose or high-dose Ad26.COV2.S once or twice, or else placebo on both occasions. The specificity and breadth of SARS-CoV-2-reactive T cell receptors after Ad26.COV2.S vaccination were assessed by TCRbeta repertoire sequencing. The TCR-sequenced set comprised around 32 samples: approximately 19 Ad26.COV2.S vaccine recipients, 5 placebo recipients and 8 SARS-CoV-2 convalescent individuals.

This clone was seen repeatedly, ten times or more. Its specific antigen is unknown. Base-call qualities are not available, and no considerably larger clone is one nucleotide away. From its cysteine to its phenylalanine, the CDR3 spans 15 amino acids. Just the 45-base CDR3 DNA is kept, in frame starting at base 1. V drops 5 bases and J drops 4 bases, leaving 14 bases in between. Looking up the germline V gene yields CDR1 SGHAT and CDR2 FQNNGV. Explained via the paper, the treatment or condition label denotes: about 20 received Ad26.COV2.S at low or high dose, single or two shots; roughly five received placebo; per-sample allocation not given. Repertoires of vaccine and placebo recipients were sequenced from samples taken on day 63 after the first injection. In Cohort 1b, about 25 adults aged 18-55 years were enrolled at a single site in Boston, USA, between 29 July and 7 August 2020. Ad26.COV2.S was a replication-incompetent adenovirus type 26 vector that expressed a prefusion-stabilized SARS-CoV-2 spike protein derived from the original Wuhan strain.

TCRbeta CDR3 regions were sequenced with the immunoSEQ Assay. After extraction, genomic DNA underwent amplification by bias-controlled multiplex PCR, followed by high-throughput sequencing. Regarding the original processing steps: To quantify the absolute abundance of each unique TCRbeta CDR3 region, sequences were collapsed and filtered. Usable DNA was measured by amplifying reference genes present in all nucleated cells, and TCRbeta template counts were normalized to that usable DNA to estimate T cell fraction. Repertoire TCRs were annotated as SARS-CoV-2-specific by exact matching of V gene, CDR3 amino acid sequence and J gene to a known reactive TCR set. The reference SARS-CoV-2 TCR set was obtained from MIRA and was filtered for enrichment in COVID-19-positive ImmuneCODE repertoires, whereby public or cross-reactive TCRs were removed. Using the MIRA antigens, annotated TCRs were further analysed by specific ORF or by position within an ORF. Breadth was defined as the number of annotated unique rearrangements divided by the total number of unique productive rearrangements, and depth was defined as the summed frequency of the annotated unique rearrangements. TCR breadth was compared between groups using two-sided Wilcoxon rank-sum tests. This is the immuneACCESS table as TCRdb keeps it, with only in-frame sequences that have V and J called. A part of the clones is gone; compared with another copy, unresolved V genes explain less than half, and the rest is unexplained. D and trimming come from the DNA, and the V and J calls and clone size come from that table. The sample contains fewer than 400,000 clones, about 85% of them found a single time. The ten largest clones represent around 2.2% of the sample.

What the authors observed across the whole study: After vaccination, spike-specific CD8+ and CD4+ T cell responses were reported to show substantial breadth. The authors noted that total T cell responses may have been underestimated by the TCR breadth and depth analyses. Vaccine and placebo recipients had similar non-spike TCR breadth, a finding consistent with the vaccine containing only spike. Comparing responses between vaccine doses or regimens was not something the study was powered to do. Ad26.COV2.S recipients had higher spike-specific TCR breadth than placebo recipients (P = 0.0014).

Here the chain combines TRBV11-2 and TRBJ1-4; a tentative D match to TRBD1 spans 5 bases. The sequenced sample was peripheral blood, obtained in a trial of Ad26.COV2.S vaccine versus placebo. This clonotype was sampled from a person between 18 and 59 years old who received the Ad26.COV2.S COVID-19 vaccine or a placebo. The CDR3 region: CASSPNQGFNEKLFF. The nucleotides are TGTGCCAGCAGCCCAAATCAGGGATTTAATGAAAAACTGTTTTTT.